This TCR beta chain was identified during a study of Tregs in tolerant kidney transplant recipients. The protocol was immunoSEQ multiplex PCR, while the TCRdb copy is restricted to in-frame clones and leaves out a portion. Of around 30,000 clones in the sample, approximately 80% were seen once. The CDR3 covers 16 residues. Germline CDR1 is SGHTA and CDR2 is FQGNSA. V trimming: 1 base; J trimming: 3 bases; junction bases outside the gene matches: 2. For this clone: Its specificity is not known.

The clonotype comes from a human donor in good health. The chain employs TRBV7-2 and TRBJ2-7; TRBD2 matches 14 bases. The specimen sequenced was Tregs from blood cultured with allogeneic cells. In DNA form, the CDR3 reads TGTGCCAGCAGCTTAGGGGGACTAGCGGGGGTCTACGAGCAGTACTTC. It specifies CASSLGGLAGVYEQYF.